This T cell receptor beta chain was obtained from a study of cytomegalovirus exposure and HLA in healthy donors. The CDR3 is made up of 14 amino acids. Germline V lookup: CDR1 MNHEY, CDR2 SMNVEV (reference sequence). Trimming cost V 6 bases and J 0 bases, with 9 bases left between them. Clones were read by immunoSEQ multiplex PCR, and TCRdb kept only the in-frame ones, dropping some. Among 65,000 to 75,000 clones listed, about 92% were seen once. The V call is TRBV27, the J call TRBJ1-3; D ambiguous. Source material: PBMCs. The receptor comes from a man aged 18 to 30 in good health and CMV-seropositive. This CDR3 is CASRGARSGNTIYF. CDR3 coding DNA: TGTGCCAGCAGGGGCGCGCGCTCTGGAAACACCATATATTTT.